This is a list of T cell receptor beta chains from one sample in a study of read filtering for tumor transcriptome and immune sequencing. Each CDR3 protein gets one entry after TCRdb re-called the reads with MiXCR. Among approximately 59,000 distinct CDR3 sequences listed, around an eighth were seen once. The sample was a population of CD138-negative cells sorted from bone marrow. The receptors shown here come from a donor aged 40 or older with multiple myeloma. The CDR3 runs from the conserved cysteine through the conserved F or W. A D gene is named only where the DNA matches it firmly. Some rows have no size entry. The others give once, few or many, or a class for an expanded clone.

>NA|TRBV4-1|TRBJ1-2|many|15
TGCGCCAGCAGCCCGATTACAGGGCCCCTAAGAGGCTACACCTTC
CASSPITGPLRGYTF
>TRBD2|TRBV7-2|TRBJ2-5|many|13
TGTGCCAGCAGCTTCAGCGGGGGAGAGACCCAGTACTTC
CASSFSGGETQYF
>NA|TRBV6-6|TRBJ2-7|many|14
TGTGCCAGCAGGCCCAGCGACGGACGGGACGAGCAGTACTTC
CASRPSDGRDEQYF
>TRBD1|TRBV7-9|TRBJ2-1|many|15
TGTGCCAGCACCGATCGGACAGGGAGTAACAATGAGCAGTTCTTC
CASTDRTGSNNEQFF
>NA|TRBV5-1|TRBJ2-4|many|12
TGCGCCAGCAGCCGGGATGAAAACATTCAGTACTTC
CASSRDENIQYF
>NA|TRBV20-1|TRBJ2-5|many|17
TGCAGTGCTAGGCCCCTCAGGGGAGCCCACGAACGGGAGACCCAGTACTTC
CSARPLRGAHERETQYF
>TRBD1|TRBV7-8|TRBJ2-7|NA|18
TGTGCCAGCAGCCGGATTATGTCGGGACAGGGGCCTTTCGACGAGCAGTACTTC
CASSRIMSGQGPFDEQYF
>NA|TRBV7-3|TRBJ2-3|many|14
TGTGCCAGCGGTAGACAGGGAGGGGCAGATACGCAGTATTTT
CASGRQGGADTQYF
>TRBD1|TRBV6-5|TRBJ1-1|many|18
TGTGCCAGCAGTGGCGATGGGACAGTGAATTACCTGAACACTGAAGCTTTCTTT
CASSGDGTVNYLNTEAFF
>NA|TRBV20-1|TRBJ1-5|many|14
TGCAGTGCTACCAAGGGGATTAGCAATCAGCCCCAGCATTTT
CSATKGISNQPQHF
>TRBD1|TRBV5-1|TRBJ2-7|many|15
TGCGCCAGCAGCGGGGGAAAAGGGGGCTTTTACGAGCAGTACTTC
CASSGGKGGFYEQYF
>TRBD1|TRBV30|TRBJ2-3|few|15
TGTGCCTGGAGTGTAATAGGGGGCGGCACAGATACGCAGTATTTT
CAWSVIGGGTDTQYF
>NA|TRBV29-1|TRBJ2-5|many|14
TGCAGCGGGACCAGGGACGGGCGACAAGAGACCCAGTACTTC
CSGTRDGRQETQYF
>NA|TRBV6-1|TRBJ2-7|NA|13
TGTGCCAGCAGCCCCAACTTTAGCAGTTTTCAGTACTTC
CASSPNFSSFQYF
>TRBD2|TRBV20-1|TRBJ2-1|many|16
TGCAGTGCTAGAGATCCCCTGGAGCGGGGGACGGGGGAGCAGTTCTTC
CSARDPLERGTGEQFF
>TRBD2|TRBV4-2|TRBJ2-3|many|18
TGTGCCAGCAGCCCCCGACTAGCGGGGGGTTCTAGCACAGATACGCAGTATTTT
CASSPRLAGGSSTDTQYF
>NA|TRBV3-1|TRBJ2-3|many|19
TGTGCCAGCAGCCAACGAAAGCAGGGTAGGGCGCCCACCACAGATACGCAGTATTTT
CASSQRKQGRAPTTDTQYF
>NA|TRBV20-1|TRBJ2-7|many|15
TGCAGTGCTAGAGATTTCACTGCCCCGACCTACGAGCAGTACTTC
CSARDFTAPTYEQYF
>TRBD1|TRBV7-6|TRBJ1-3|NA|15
TGTGCCAGCAGACCGAGACAGGGTCCTAGAAACACCATATATTTT
CASRPRQGPRNTIYF
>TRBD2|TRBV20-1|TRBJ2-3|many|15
TGCAGTGCTAGTCTAGCGGGGGCCGACACAGATACGCAGTATTTT
CSASLAGADTDTQYF
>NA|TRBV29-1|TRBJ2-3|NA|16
TGCAGCGTAGAACGTCCGGCAGGGAGAGAGACAGATACGCAGTATTTT
CSVERPAGRETDTQYF
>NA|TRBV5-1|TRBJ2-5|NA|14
TGCGCCAGCAGCGTGCAGGCAAGCCAAGAGACCCAGTACTTC
CASSVQASQETQYF
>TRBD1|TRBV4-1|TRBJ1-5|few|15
TGCGCCAGCAGCCGGAGGACAGGGAGCAATCAGCCCCAGCATTTT
CASSRRTGSNQPQHF
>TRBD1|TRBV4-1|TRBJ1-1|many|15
TGCGCCAGCAGCCGCGGACAGGTTTCGAACACTGAAGCTTTCTTT
CASSRGQVSNTEAFF
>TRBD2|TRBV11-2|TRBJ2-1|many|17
TGTGCCAGCAGCTTAGAATTTAGCGGGGGGGTTTACAATGAGCAGTTCTTC
CASSLEFSGGVYNEQFF
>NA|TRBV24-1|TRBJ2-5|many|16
TGTGCCACCAGTGATTTGGACCCCGGACAGATAGAGACCCAGTACTTC
CATSDLDPGQIETQYF
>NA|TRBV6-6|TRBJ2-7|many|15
TGTGCCAGCAGTTATTGGGGTAGAAGCTCCTACGAGCAGTACTTC
CASSYWGRSSYEQYF
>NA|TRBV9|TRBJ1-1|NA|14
TGTGCCAGCAGCGTATCAGGGCAGAACACTGAAGCTTTCTTT
CASSVSGQNTEAFF
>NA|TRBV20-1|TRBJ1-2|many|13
TGCAGTACTAAGGGAGGAGTAAACTATGGCTACACCTTC
CSTKGGVNYGYTF
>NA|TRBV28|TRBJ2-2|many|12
TGTGCCAGCAGATGGACCACCGGGGAGCTGTTTTTT
CASRWTTGELFF
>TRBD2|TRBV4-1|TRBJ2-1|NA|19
TGCGCCAGCAGCCAAGATCCCCCGGTCACTAGCGGGGGGTGGAATGAGCAGTTCTTC
CASSQDPPVTSGGWNEQFF
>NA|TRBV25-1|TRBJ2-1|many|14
TGTGCCAGCAGTGAATATAGTGGAGACAGGGAGCAGTTCTTC
CASSEYSGDREQFF
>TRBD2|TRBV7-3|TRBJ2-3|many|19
TGTGCCAGCAGCCAAAGGGCTAGCGGGGGACCCAAGTCCACAGATACGCAGTATTTT
CASSQRASGGPKSTDTQYF
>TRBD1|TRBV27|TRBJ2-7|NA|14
TGTGCCGGCAGTTTAGAGACAGGGACCTACGAGCAGTACTTC
CAGSLETGTYEQYF
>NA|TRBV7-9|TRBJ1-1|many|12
TGTGCCAGCAGCTTAGACCTGGGGACCGCTTTCTTT
CASSLDLGTAFF